The 20 T cell receptor beta chains presented below share a single source sample, sequenced in a study of blood T cells in healthy people across ages. Through a sample-barcoded 5' primer and a J-beta primer mix, a second PCR was run for roughly 6 to 11 cycles. MiXCR, applied by TCRdb to the 5' RACE reads, yields one record per CDR3 protein. The sample lists around 990,000 distinct CDR3 sequences, around two fifths occurring once. Sequencing input: blood. All receptors come from a man aged 18 to 30 in good health.

This clonotype was counted once. The chain joins TRBV6-2 or TRBV6-3 to TRBJ2-7; no clear D. Germline CDR1 is MNHEY and CDR2 is SVGEGT. Trimming took off 5 bases at V and 4 bases at J, with 9 bases between the two ends. The CDR3 length is 12 residues. The CDR3 is CASSNMIYEQYF. Here the CDR3 DNA reads TGTGCCAGCAGTAACATGATTTACGAGCAGTACTTC.

This clonotype was found many times. The chain employs TRBV6-6 and TRBJ2-7; maybe TRBD2 (5 bases). The V gene's germline CDR1 is MNHNY and CDR2 SVGAGI (reference sequence). Trimming took off 7 bases at V and 1 base at J, with 8 bases between the two ends. This CDR3 is built from 12 residues. CDR3: CASTRGSYEQYF. CDR3 sequence (DNA): TGTGCCAGCACCCGGGGATCCTACGAGCAGTACTTC.

This clonotype showed up just once. The V call is TRBV20-1, the J call TRBJ2-2, with 11 bases that match TRBD1. Trimming took 3 bases from V and 7 from J; bases not matched to a gene: 13. Looked up from germline, CDR1 is DFQATT and CDR2 is SNEGSKA (reference sequence). The CDR3 covers 17 residues. The CDR3 sequence: CSASPSGTGGVSGELFF. CDR3 sequence (DNA): TGCAGTGCTAGTCCGTCTGGGACAGGGGGAGTTAGCGGGGAGCTGTTTTTT.

The rearrangement links TRBV20-1 to TRBJ1-2; 9 positions match TRBD1. CDR1 DFQATT and CDR2 SNEGSKA come from the germline V gene (reference sequence). The length of the CDR3 is 14 residues. This CDR3 reads CSTDRGESGYGYTF. The CDR3, as DNA: TGCAGCACGGACAGGGGAGAATCGGGCTATGGCTACACCTTC.

V gene TRBV20-1 combines with J gene TRBJ1-4; maybe TRBD1 (6 bases). The ends were cut back, 0 bases at V and 4 bases at J, with 12 bases in the middle. There are 15 residues in the CDR3. CDR1 and CDR2 from the germline V gene are DFQATT and SNEGSKA (reference sequence). The CDR3 sequence: CSARDFGQHNEKLFF. CDR3 DNA sequence: TGCAGTGCTAGAGATTTCGGACAGCATAATGAAAAACTGTTTTTT.

To note about this clonotype: One junction end disagrees with the germline gene, perhaps due to a read error. J is TRBJ2-3 and V is TRBV6-5, with D unclear. The CDR3 is made up of 13 amino acids. CDR1 is MNHEY and CDR2 is SVGAGI in the germline V gene. The CDR3 region is CAGSYSGFDTQYF. The CDR3 nucleotides are TGTGCCGGCAGTTACTCGGGTTTTGATACGCAGTATTTT.

This clonotype was found a few times. V usage is TRBV29-1 and J usage is TRBJ2-2; TRBD1 agrees at 7 bases. The J segment lost 4 bases and the V segment lost 7 bases, leaving 9 bases of the junction unmatched. This CDR3 region has 14 residues. Germline values: CDR1 SQVTM, CDR2 ANQGSEA. The CDR3 loop reads CSAQGVEVTGELFF. For the CDR3, the DNA is TGCAGCGCCCAGGGGGTTGAGGTCACCGGGGAGCTGTTTTTT.

V is TRBV20-1 and J is TRBJ1-2; D is possibly TRBD1 (5 bases). The V end lost 3 bases, the J end lost 0 bases, and 14 bases lay between the germline ends. Per the germline V gene, CDR1 is DFQATT and CDR2 is SNEGSKA (reference sequence). The CDR3 spans 15 residues. The CDR3 sequence: CSASGAGVSNYGYTF. The CDR3 nucleotides read TGCAGTGCTAGTGGGGCAGGTGTCTCTAACTATGGCTACACCTTC.

At least ten counts were recorded for this clonotype. The genes are TRBV4-1 and TRBJ1-6; the D is unclear. V lost 1 base to trimming and J lost 7 bases, with 8 bases between them. This CDR3 comprises 14 residues. Germline values: CDR1 MGHRA, CDR2 YSYEKL. In nucleotides, the CDR3 is TGCGCCAGCAGCCAAGGACAAAACAATTCACCCCTCCACTTT. Its protein is CASSQGQNNSPLHF.

This chain uses TRBV15 with TRBJ2-7, with D possibly TRBD1 on 5 matching bases. The CDR3 runs to 15 residues. Trimming cost V 5 bases and J 7 bases, with 21 bases left between them. In germline, CDR1 is LNHNV, CDR2 YYDKDF (reference sequence). CDR3: CATSFSLQENNEQYF. As DNA, the CDR3 is TGTGCCACCAGCTTCTCCCTACAGGAAAACAATGAGCAGTACTTC.

This clonotype was seen a handful of times. V is TRBV7-2 and J is TRBJ1-5, with D hard to call. The CDR3 spans 13 residues. Trimming removed 4 bases at V and 5 bases at J, with 9 bases between. Germline V CDR1 and CDR2: SGHTA, FQGNSA. CDR3 bases: TGTGCCAGCAGCTCGGAGGCGGATCAGCCCCAGCATTTT. It yields the protein CASSSEADQPQHF.

CDR3 sequence reads: CASTPGQRNYGYTF. CDR3 coding DNA: TGTGCCAGTACGCCGGGACAGAGGAACTATGGCTACACCTTC. The chain employs TRBV6-5 and TRBJ1-2, with 7 positions matching TRBD1. Germline V lookup: CDR1 MNHEY, CDR2 SVGAGI. After removal of 9 bases from V and 2 bases from J, the junction contained 9 bases not matched to a gene. The CDR3 sequence is 14 residues long.

The rearrangement links TRBV5-5 to TRBJ2-2; 7 bases agree with TRBD2. The CDR3 totals 15 residues. V dropped 7 bases and J dropped 0; count of bases not matched to a gene: 6. Germline V gene sequence: CDR1 SGHKS, CDR2 YYEKEE (reference sequence). CDR3 residues: CASLREGSNTGELFF. In DNA, the CDR3 is TGTGCCAGCTTGAGGGAGGGGTCGAACACCGGGGAGCTGTTTTTT.

The chain is built from TRBV20-1 and TRBJ2-3; 10 bases line up with TRBD1. CDR1 and CDR2 (germline): DFQATT, SNEGSKA (reference sequence). J lost 4 bases, V lost 3 bases, and 7 bases had no gene match. The CDR3 runs to 15 residues. The CDR3 DNA reads as TGCAGTGCTAGGGACCGGGACAGGGGCCCAGATACGCAGTATTTT. It codes for CSARDRDRGPDTQYF.

This clonotype has more than one count but fewer than ten. The chain joins TRBV7-2 to TRBJ2-3; D is perhaps TRBD2 (7 bases). V was cut by 1 base and J by 4 bases, with 12 bases left in between. Germline CDR1 SGHTA, CDR2 FQGNSA. The CDR3 totals 15 residues. CDR3 amino acids: CASSLEGGGADTQYF. CDR3 bases: TGTGCCAGCAGCTTAGAAGGGGGGGGAGCAGATACGCAGTATTTT.

The J gene is TRBJ2-1, the V gene TRBV24-1; perhaps TRBD2 as D (6 bases). V was clipped by 5 bases and J by 6 bases, with 25 bases between them. This CDR3 comprises 18 residues. Germline assignment: CDR1 KGHDR and CDR2 SFDVKD. DNA of the CDR3: TGTGCCACCAGTGCTGTTTCGGGGACTCTTCCTCTTTTCAATGAGCAGTTCTTC. Protein sequence: CATSAVSGTLPLFNEQFF.

This chain links TRBV7-9 with TRBJ1-1; 7 bases are shared with TRBD1. The V gene's germline CDR1 is SEHNR and CDR2 FQNEAQ (reference sequence). V dropped 1 base and J dropped 3; count of bases not matched to a gene: 2. CDR3 length: 14 residues. The CDR3 spells CASSLGGQHTEAFF. The CDR3 DNA is TGTGCCAGCAGCTTAGGGGGACAGCACACTGAAGCTTTCTTT.

V is TRBV6-5 and J is TRBJ2-1; 7 bases line up with TRBD2. The CDR3 contains 16 residues. V lost 2 bases and J lost 10; bases outside the gene matches: 14. CDR1 is MNHEY and CDR2 is SVGAGI in the germline V gene. The CDR3 here is CASSYLPGTKTYEQFF. Written as DNA, the CDR3 is TGTGCCAGCAGTTACCTACCCGGGACTAAGACTTACGAGCAGTTCTTC.

The chain uses TRBV12-5 and TRBJ2-2; D call uncertain. V lost 5 bases to trimming and J lost 4 bases, with 8 bases between them. This CDR3 spans 13 amino acids. The germline V gene has CDR1 LGHNT and CDR2 FRNRAP. In DNA, the CDR3 is TGTGCTAGTGGTCCGTCGGGCACCGGGGAGCTGTTTTTT. It translates to CASGPSGTGELFF.

The V and J genes are TRBV29-1 and TRBJ1-1; D not certain. The CDR3 sequence is 15 residues long. Germline V gene lookup returns CDR1 SQVTM and CDR2 ANQGSEA. V lost 4 bases, J lost 0 bases, and 15 bases lay in between. The CDR3 DNA follows: TGCAGCGTTGTGGGGAGGCAGAACATGAACACTGAAGCTTTCTTT. Its translation is CSVVGRQNMNTEAFF.